This T cell receptor (beta chain) stems from a study of cytomegalovirus exposure and HLA in healthy donors. The PCR contained 60 Vbeta and 13 Jbeta primers. Per the original data handling: The count from a later analysis was some 83 million unique TCR beta chains, around 10 million of them shared. The protocol was immunoSEQ multiplex PCR, while the TCRdb copy is restricted to in-frame clones and leaves out a portion. V, J and clone size are those of that table, while D and trimming were read from the DNA. The sample yields roughly 110,000 clones, roughly four fifths seen once. This TCR was sampled from a man between 18 and 29 years old in good health and CMV-seronegative. The source material was PBMCs.

CDR3 in amino acids: CASSQEAGQGYGELFF. In DNA form, the CDR3 reads TGTGCCAGCAGCCAAGAGGCGGGACAGGGCTACGGGGAGCTGTTTTTT. The chain has TRBV4-2 and TRBJ2-2, with 9 bases aligning to TRBD1. The CDR3 spans 16 residues. V gave up 0 bases and J gave up 7 bases; unmatched junction bases: 6. The V gene's germline CDR1 is LGHNA and CDR2 YNFKEQ.